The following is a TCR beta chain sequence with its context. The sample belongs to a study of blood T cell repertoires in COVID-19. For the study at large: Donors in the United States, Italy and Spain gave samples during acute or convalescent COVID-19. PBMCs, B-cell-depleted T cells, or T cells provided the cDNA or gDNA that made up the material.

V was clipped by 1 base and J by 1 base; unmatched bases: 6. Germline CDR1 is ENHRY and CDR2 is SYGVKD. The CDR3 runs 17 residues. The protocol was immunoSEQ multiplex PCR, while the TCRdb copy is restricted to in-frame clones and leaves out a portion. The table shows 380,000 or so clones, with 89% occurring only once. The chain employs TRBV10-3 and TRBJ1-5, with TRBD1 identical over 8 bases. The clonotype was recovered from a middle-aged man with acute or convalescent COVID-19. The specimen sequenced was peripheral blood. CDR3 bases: TGTGCCATCAGTGAGTACAGGGGGGTATTAAGCAATCAGCCCCAGCATTTT. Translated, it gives CAISEYRGVLSNQPQHF.